One and the same sample provided the 25 T cell receptor beta chains below, sequenced in a study of T cells in Graves' hyperthyroidism and ophthalmopathy. Amplification yielded TCR beta CDR3 regions, with RNA transcripts as the source. Primed by the HTBI set, a first-round RT-PCR was run on the TCR CDR3. TCRdb analysed the multiplex PCR reads with MiXCR anew, one entry per CDR3 protein. The sample lists over 350,000 distinct CDR3 sequences; approximately 17% were seen once. The sample comprised blood. These receptors were obtained from a man between 18 and 29 years old with Graves' ophthalmopathy.

This clonotype was seen many times. This chain links TRBV5-1 with TRBJ2-1; possibly TRBD2 for D (6 bases). Germline CDR1 and CDR2: SGHRS and YFSETQ. The V end lost 5 bases, the J end lost 2 bases, and 20 bases lay between the germline ends. The CDR3 totals 17 residues. The CDR3 region is CASRAPRDFSTYNEQFF. CDR3 bases: TGCGCCAGCAGGGCCCCCCGGGACTTCAGCACCTACAATGAGCAGTTCTTC.

In this sample, this clonotype turned up a few times. The CDR3 protein is CASSRPLQVFGLEKLFF. In nucleotides, the CDR3 is TGTGCCAGCAGTCGCCCCCTTCAGGTATTCGGCCTTGAAAAACTGTTTTTT. The V call is TRBV28, the J call TRBJ1-4; D is uncertain. The CDR3 is 17 residues long. Deletions cut 5 bases from V and 7 bases from J, with 23 bases between. Germline V gene lookup returns CDR1 MDHEN and CDR2 SYDVKM.

This clonotype was observed at least ten times. The chain employs TRBV6-1 and TRBJ1-6, with D hard to call. Germline loops: CDR1 MNHNS, CDR2 SASEGT. The CDR3 length is 12 residues. With 11 bases removed from V and 8 bases from J, the gap between germline ends came to 13 bases. The CDR3 DNA follows: TGTGCCTCTCGTCTCGGGGATTCACCCCTCCACTTT. Its protein product is CASRLGDSPLHF.

This clonotype was detected ten times or more. This chain joins TRBV5-1 and TRBJ2-1; the D call may be TRBD1 or TRBD2 (6 bases each). Looked up from germline, CDR1 is SGHRS and CDR2 is YFSETQ. The length of the CDR3 is 14 residues. Trimming took off 2 bases at V and 2 bases at J, with 8 bases between the two ends. CDR3 nucleotides: TGCGCCAGCAGCTTAGGGGGGCCCTACAATGAGCAGTTCTTC. It specifies CASSLGGPYNEQFF.

This clonotype was detected a few times. The rearrangement uses TRBV14 and TRBJ1-4; perhaps TRBD1 as D (5 bases). The V end was cut by 0 bases, the J end by 8 bases, with 16 bases between. Looked up from germline, CDR1 is SGHDN and CDR2 is FVKESK. The CDR3 sequence is 16 residues long. CDR3 in amino acids: CASSQEGTGAREKLFF. The CDR3 bases are TGTGCCAGCAGCCAAGAGGGGACGGGAGCGCGAGAAAAACTGTTTTTT.

The chain uses TRBV19 and TRBJ1-2; tentatively, D is TRBD1 (6 bases). Trimming stripped 6 bases from V and 4 bases from J, with 12 bases between. The CDR3 is 13 residues long. Germline values: CDR1 LNHDA, CDR2 SQIVND (reference sequence). The CDR3 nucleotides are TGTGCCAGTAGGCTCCGGGGGCTCTATGGCTACACCTTC. Translating it yields CASRLRGLYGYTF.

This clonotype was counted ten times or more. The chain links TRBV2 to TRBJ1-1, with a weak D call TRBD1 (6 bases). The CDR3 extends over 12 amino acids. Germline V gene lookup returns CDR1 SNHLY and CDR2 FYNNEI. V lost 9 bases to trimming and J lost 1 base, with 9 bases between them. Written as DNA, the CDR3 is TGTGCCAGGGCGGGGGCGAACACTGAAGCTTTCTTT. Its protein is CARAGANTEAFF. The full variable domain, in which reference TRBV2 and TRBJ1-1 provide the parts outside the CDR3, is EPEVTQTPSHQVTQMGQEVILRCVPISNHLYFYWYRQILGQKVEFLVSFYNNEISEKSEIFDDQFSVERPDGSNFTLKIRSTKLEDSAMYFCARAGANTEAFFGQGTRLTVV.

In its sample, this clonotype was seen many times. The V gene is TRBV12-3 or TRBV12-4, the J gene TRBJ1-3; 7 bases fit TRBD1. The CDR3 has 16 amino acids. V trimming: 3 bases; J trimming: 0 bases; junction bases outside the gene matches: 5. This CDR3 reads CASSFGTAFSGNTIYF. DNA of the CDR3: TGTGCCAGCAGTTTCGGGACAGCATTCTCTGGAAACACCATATATTTT.

This clonotype was detected many times. The chain couples TRBV28 to TRBJ2-5, with 7 bases matching TRBD2. Per germline, CDR1 MDHEN and CDR2 SYDVKM. The CDR3 is 14 residues long. Germline trimming cut 7 bases from V and 5 bases from J; bases unmatched to any gene: 10. This chain's CDR3 is CASTTGGGSETQYF. The CDR3 DNA reads TGTGCCAGCACCACGGGCGGGGGATCGGAGACCCAGTACTTC.

V usage is TRBV5-1 and J usage is TRBJ2-1; TRBD1 matches 8 bases. The trim removed 0 bases at V and 7 bases at J, leaving 6 bases unmatched. The germline CDR1 and CDR2 sequences are SGHRS and YFSETQ. This CDR3 is 15 amino acids long. Here the CDR3 DNA reads TGCGCCAGCAGCTTGGCCACCAGGGGGCTAAATGAGCAGTTCTTC. This sequence encodes CASSLATRGLNEQFF.

The chain has TRBV2 and TRBJ1-5, with D uncertain. The CDR3 spans 16 residues. The ends were cut back, 6 bases at V and 6 bases at J, with 21 bases in the middle. Germline V gene lookup returns CDR1 SNHLY and CDR2 FYNNEI. DNA for the CDR3: TGTGCCAGCAGCCGCGTAAATCCAATCCTGAGTCAGCCCCAGCATTTT. Translating gives CASSRVNPILSQPQHF.

About this clonotype itself: A read error may explain this, as a much larger clone is one base away. The V gene is TRBV5-1, the J gene TRBJ1-1; D is perhaps TRBD1 (6 bases). Looked up from germline, CDR1 is SGHRS and CDR2 is YFSETQ. The CDR3 consists of 14 residues. The CDR3 nucleotides are TGCGCCGGCAGCCCGGCGACAGGTAACACTGAAGCTTTCTTT. Protein product: CAGSPATGNTEAFF. The full variable domain, completed using reference TRBV5-1 and TRBJ1-1, is KAGVTQTPRYLIKTRGQQVTLSCSPISGHRSVSWYQQTPGQGLQFLFEYFSETQRNKGNFPGRFSGRQFSNSRSEMNVSTLELGDSALYLCAGSPATGNTEAFFGQGTRLTVV.

This clonotype was detected a few times. The V and J genes are TRBV19 and TRBJ2-1; D not resolved. This CDR3 region has 13 residues. V was clipped by 3 bases and J by 5 bases, with 8 bases between them. CDR1 and CDR2 from the germline V gene are LNHDA and SQIVND (reference sequence). CDR3 coding DNA: TGTGCCAGTAGTATTGGTATAGACAATGAGCAGTTCTTC. It specifies CASSIGIDNEQFF.

Points on this clonotype: Its ends do not fully match the called genes, so a read error is possible. This chain uses TRBV20-1 with TRBJ2-1; 12 positions match TRBD2. The germline V gene encodes CDR1 DFQATT and CDR2 SNEGSKA (reference sequence). CDR3 length: 16 residues. The CDR3, as DNA: TGCAGTGCTTCCAATCTAGCGGGGGGGTCCTACGATGAGCAGTTCTTC. This codes for CSASNLAGGSYDEQFF.

The gene calls are TRBV13 and TRBJ1-3, with TRBD1 matching 10 bases. Trimming took 3 bases from V and 8 from J; bases not matched to a gene: 10. This CDR3 has 16 amino acids. CDR1 is PRHDT, CDR2 FYEKMQ, per germline (reference sequence). The CDR3 DNA reads TGTGCCAGCAGCTTTGCCCTGACAGGGGGCTTGGACACCATATATTTT. It is translated as CASSFALTGGLDTIYF.

This clonotype was counted ten times or more. V is TRBV7-2 and J is TRBJ1-2; 10 nucleotides match TRBD1. With 6 bases clipped from V and 7 bases from J, the junction kept 8 bases outside the gene matches. The CDR3 spans 14 residues. Per germline, CDR1 SGHTA and CDR2 FQGNSA. DNA of the CDR3: TGTGCCAGCAGATCCCGACAGGGGGCTGCTGGCTACACCTTC. It translates to CASRSRQGAAGYTF.

In its sample, this clonotype was seen many times. V and J are TRBV7-9 and TRBJ1-1; D ambiguous. With 5 bases removed from V and 1 base from J, the gap between germline ends came to 14 bases. CDR1 and CDR2 from the germline V gene are SEHNR and FQNEAQ (reference sequence). This CDR3 has 15 residues. This CDR3 is CASSAHIAGNTEAFF. CDR3 nucleotides: TGTGCCAGCAGCGCCCATATCGCCGGGAACACTGAAGCTTTCTTT.

This clonotype has a count of ten or more. The rearrangement joins TRBV6-2 or TRBV6-3 to TRBJ2-5, with a tentative D call TRBD1 (5 bases). This CDR3 has 14 amino acids. Germline lookup yields CDR1 MNHEY and CDR2 SVGEGT. V lost 5 bases, J lost 0 bases, and 10 bases lay in between. The CDR3 loop reads CASSRQNYQETQYF. For the CDR3, the DNA is TGTGCCAGCAGTCGACAGAATTACCAAGAGACCCAGTACTTC.

The chain is built from TRBV20-1 and TRBJ2-3; 16 bases are shared with TRBD2. Germline CDR1 reads DFQATT; CDR2 reads SNEGSKA (reference sequence). V lost 6 bases, J lost 4 bases, and 7 bases stayed unmatched. The CDR3 has 16 residues. The CDR3 coding sequence is TGCAGTGCGGACCCGGGACTAGCGGGGGGGTCAGATACGCAGTATTTT. It is translated as CSADPGLAGGSDTQYF.

This clonotype occurred many times. The chain uses TRBV3-1 and TRBJ1-6, with 8 bases that match TRBD1. In germline, CDR1 is LGHDT, CDR2 YNNKEL (reference sequence). Germline trimming cut 2 bases from V and 10 bases from J; bases unmatched to any gene: 7. This CDR3 is built from 15 residues. The CDR3 loop reads CASSQPGQGRSPLHF. The CDR3 bases are TGTGCCAGCAGCCAACCCGGACAGGGCCGCTCACCCCTCCACTTT.

This clonotype has only a few counts. This rearrangement joins TRBV5-1 to TRBJ2-5; D remains ambiguous. This CDR3 has 13 residues. Germline-derived CDR1 and CDR2 are SGHRS and YFSETQ. The V and J ends lost 0 bases and 3 bases respectively, with 6 bases between them. This chain's CDR3 is CASSLEAEETQYF. As DNA, the CDR3 is TGCGCCAGCAGCTTGGAGGCTGAAGAGACCCAGTACTTC.

V gene TRBV12-3 or TRBV12-4 combines with J gene TRBJ2-3; D perhaps matches TRBD1 (7 bases). V lost 6 bases to trimming and J lost 0 bases, with 19 bases between them. The CDR3 length is 17 residues. The CDR3, as DNA: TGTGCCAGCAGAGCGGACAGGTGGGGAGGAAGCACAGATACGCAGTATTTT. It codes for CASRADRWGGSTDTQYF.

This clonotype was counted ten times or more. CDR3 in DNA: TGTGCCAGCATGGTGGCTAGCGGGGGCCACGAGCAGTACTTC. This codes for CASMVASGGHEQYF. The V call is TRBV6-1, the J call TRBJ2-7; 10 positions match TRBD2. The CDR3 has 14 amino acids. The J segment lost 5 bases and the V segment lost 7 bases, leaving 8 bases of the junction unmatched. Germline CDR1 is MNHNS and CDR2 is SASEGT.

This clonotype occurred many times. This chain joins TRBV5-1 and TRBJ1-3; possible D gene TRBD1, 5 bases. The germline gives CDR1 SGHRS, CDR2 YFSETQ. V lost 1 base, J lost 4 bases, and 12 bases lay in between. The CDR3 runs to 15 residues. The CDR3 DNA reads as TGCGCCAGCAGCTTGACGGGGCAGCTAGGAAACACCATATATTTT. Amino acid sequence: CASSLTGQLGNTIYF. The full variable domain, its missing parts supplied by reference TRBV5-1 and TRBJ1-3, is KAGVTQTPRYLIKTRGQQVTLSCSPISGHRSVSWYQQTPGQGLQFLFEYFSETQRNKGNFPGRFSGRQFSNSRSEMNVSTLELGDSALYLCASSLTGQLGNTIYFGEGSWLTVV.

This chain uses TRBV4-1 with TRBJ1-4; D unresolved. The CDR3 covers 16 residues. The germline V and J ends were trimmed by 0 bases and 0 bases, with 8 bases remaining between them. Germline V lookup: CDR1 MGHRA, CDR2 YSYEKL. CDR3 amino acids: CASSQEAAPTNEKLFF. DNA of the CDR3: TGCGCCAGCAGCCAAGAGGCGGCACCAACTAATGAAAAACTGTTTTTT.